This T cell receptor (beta chain) comes out of a study of cytomegalovirus exposure and HLA in healthy donors. Study-wide points: Researchers reported from a later analysis that most CMV-associated TCR beta chains appeared HLA-restricted. Indistinguishable V segments such as TRBV6-2 and TRBV6-3 were excluded. For cytomegalovirus status, the classifier reportedly gave diagnoses with high specificity and sensitivity.

PCR used 60 Vbeta primers and 13 Jbeta primers. Here immunoSEQ multiplex PCR was the method, and the copy in TCRdb shows in-frame clones only, minus some. The data hold some 200,000 clones, with about 77% observed a single time. Germline V gene data show CDR1 as LNHDA and CDR2 as SQIVND (reference sequence). The CDR3 totals 17 residues. The V gene end was trimmed by 7 bases and the J gene end by 0 bases; junction bases not matched to a gene: 3. Notes on this clone: What it recognizes is unknown.

The specimen sequenced was PBMCs. The genes are TRBV19 and TRBJ2-6, with 13 bases matching TRBD2. The receptor was isolated from a woman younger than 45 in good health and CMV-seronegative. CDR3 nucleotide sequence: TGTGCCAGTAAGAGGACTAGCGGGAGCTCTGGGGCCAACGTCCTGACTTTC. Translation: CASKRTSGSSGANVLTF.